This T cell receptor (beta chain) was recovered during a study of T cells after yellow fever vaccination. TCRdb reanalysed the 5' RACE reads using MiXCR and keeps one entry per CDR3 protein. The sample holds roughly 330,000 distinct CDR3 sequences, around 4.1% seen once. This clonotype was recorded at least ten times. Germline V gene lookup returns CDR1 SGDLS and CDR2 YYNGEE. CDR3 size: 15 residues. Trimming pared 4 bases from V and 1 base from J, leaving 11 bases between. This material consisted of PBMCs, taken 5 days after the yellow fever booster vaccination. This rearrangement joins TRBV9 to TRBJ2-2; no firm D call. The clonotype was recovered from a young man who received the YFV17D yellow fever vaccine. Written as DNA, the CDR3 is TGTGCCAGCAGCCCTTGGACCGTGAACACCGGGGAGCTGTTTTTT. This gives the protein CASSPWTVNTGELFF.